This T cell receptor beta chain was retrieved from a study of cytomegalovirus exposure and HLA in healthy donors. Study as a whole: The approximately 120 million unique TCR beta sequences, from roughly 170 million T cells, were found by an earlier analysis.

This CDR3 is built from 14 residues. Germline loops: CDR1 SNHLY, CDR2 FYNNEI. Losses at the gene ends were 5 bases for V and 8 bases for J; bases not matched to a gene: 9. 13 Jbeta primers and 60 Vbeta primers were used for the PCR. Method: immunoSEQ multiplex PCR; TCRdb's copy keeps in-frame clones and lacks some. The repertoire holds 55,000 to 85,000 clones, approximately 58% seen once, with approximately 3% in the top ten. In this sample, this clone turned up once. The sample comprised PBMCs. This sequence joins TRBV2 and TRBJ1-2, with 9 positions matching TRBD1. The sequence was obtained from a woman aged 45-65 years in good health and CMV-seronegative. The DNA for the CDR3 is TGTGCCAGCAGTACCGGGACAGGGAGAGGCGGCTACACCTTC. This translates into CASSTGTGRGGYTF.